This note documents a single T cell receptor beta chain sequence. The data originate from a study of shared clonotypes between healthy human individuals. Measured with immunoSEQ multiplex PCR; TCRdb has only the in-frame clones, and not every one. This sample has about 820,000 clones, with around 92% found just once. Germline V CDR1 and CDR2: MDHEN, SYDVKM. J lost 5 bases, V lost 3 bases, and 10 bases had no gene match. The CDR3 is 15 residues long. Positively selected for CCR7, the CD45RO-negative cells used as naive CD8 cells excluded terminally differentiated effector memory CD45RA+ cells. This clonotype was sampled from a man under 40 in good health. The V and J genes are TRBV28 and TRBJ2-7; 7 bases match TRBD2. The source material was naive CD8+ T cells sorted from blood. The CDR3 bases are TGTGCCAGCAGTTTCCCGCGGGGGTGGATCCACGAGCAGTACTTC. Amino acid sequence: CASSFPRGWIHEQYF.